This record concerns one T cell receptor (beta chain) sequence. The germline V gene encodes CDR1 MNHNY and CDR2 SVGAGI (reference sequence). The CDR3 is 17 amino acids. V was trimmed by 0 bases and J by 8 bases, leaving 17 bases between them. This specimen comes from a study of blood T cells in healthy people across ages. Combining a sample-barcoded 5' primer with a J-beta primer mix, a second PCR ran for about 7 to 11 cycles. MiXCR was run by TCRdb on the 5' RACE reads, yielding one entry per CDR3 protein. The sample includes around 990,000 distinct CDR3 sequences, 35% to 40% of them seen just once. The chain links TRBV6-6 to TRBJ1-6; tentatively, D is TRBD1 (6 bases). Sequencing was carried out using blood. The sequence was obtained from a man younger than 35 in good health. This CDR3 reads CASSYSGGGSWDSPLHF. The CDR3 nucleotides read TGTGCCAGCAGTTACTCTGGAGGGGGGAGTTGGGATTCACCCCTCCACTTT.